This entry is about one T cell receptor beta chain. Antigen specificity is unknown. The sample comes from a study of T cell responses to AZD1222 COVID-19 vaccine. V was trimmed by 5 bases and J by 1 base, leaving 11 bases between them. Germline values: CDR1 LNHDA, CDR2 SQIVND (reference sequence). The CDR3 runs 14 residues. Generated by immunoSEQ multiplex PCR, the TCRdb table keeps only in-frame clones and is missing some. The table lists under 70,000 clones, 79% of them singletons, with 20% to 30% in the top ten. Regarding the study as a whole: At baseline, seropositivity was found in only a handful of AZD1222 recipients. No repertoire was sampled before or during the peak T cell response, only after it. Breadth and depth of Spike-specific TCRs rose after two AZD1222 doses.

The J gene is TRBJ1-1, the V gene TRBV19; D remains ambiguous. The origin of this receptor is an adult in good health. The specimen comprised peripheral blood, sampled on day 0 of MenACWY control vaccination. In DNA, the CDR3 is TGTGCCAGTAGTCCTCAGACAACGAACACTGAAGCTTTCTTT. Its protein product is CASSPQTTNTEAFF.